The 10 T cell receptor beta chains reported below all come from one sample, sequenced in a study of tumor-infiltrating lymphocytes in oesophageal squamous cell carcinoma. MiXCR, run by TCRdb on the PCR reads, gives a single entry per CDR3 protein. Of about 20,000 distinct CDR3 sequences in the sample, around two fifths are singletons; the top ten hold approximately 15%. The source material was normal esophageal tissue next to the tumor. The origin of the receptors is a male donor with esophageal squamous cell carcinoma.

About this clonotype itself: A much bigger clone sits one base away, suggesting this may be a read error. This chain joins TRBV20-1 and TRBJ2-5, with TRBD2 identical over 9 bases. V shed 4 bases, J shed 11 bases, and the junction held 14 bases outside the gene matches. CDR3 length equals 14 residues. Germline assignment: CDR1 DFQATT and CDR2 SNEGSKA (reference sequence). CDR3 residues: CSAIRGRVGHEQYF. The CDR3 nucleotides are TGCAGTGCTATTCGCGGGAGGGTTGGTCATGAGCAGTACTTC.

This clonotype was observed a handful of times. One junction end does not reproduce the germline sequence, and a read error may be involved. The J gene is TRBJ1-2, the V gene TRBV5-4; D is unclear. Germline V gives CDR1 SGHNT, CDR2 YYREEE (reference sequence). This CDR3 spans 13 amino acids. CDR3 region: CASSSGGNYGYTF. The CDR3 nucleotides read TGCGCCAGCAGCTCAGGTGGAAACTATGGCTACACCTTC.

This rearrangement joins TRBV7-2 to TRBJ2-7; maybe TRBD1 (6 bases). CDR1 is SGHTA and CDR2 is FQGNSA in the germline V gene. V lost 2 bases, J lost 0 bases, and 11 bases lay in between. The CDR3 runs 15 residues. This chain's CDR3 is CASSLRDTHSYEQYF. The CDR3 DNA sequence: TGTGCCAGCAGCTTAAGGGACACCCACTCCTACGAGCAGTACTTC.

The chain couples TRBV6-6 to TRBJ2-7; TRBD2 might be the D (5 bases). TRBJ2-1 matches the DNA end more closely, so the J call is doubtful. Germline values: CDR1 MNHNY, CDR2 SVGAGI (reference sequence). The CDR3 extends over 17 amino acids. In DNA form, the CDR3 reads TGTGCCAGCAGTTACTCGATCCCCGGGAACGAGGGCAATGAGCAGTTCTTC. It specifies CASSYSIPGNEGNEQFF.

This clonotype is judged large. V usage is TRBV7-9 and J usage is TRBJ1-4; TRBD1 agrees at 8 bases. CDR1 and CDR2 (germline): SEHNR, FQNEAQ (reference sequence). This CDR3 has 14 amino acids. The V gene end was trimmed by 3 bases and the J gene end by 8 bases; junction bases not matched to a gene: 5. CDR3 coding DNA: TGTGCCAGCAGCTTTGGACAGGGAGGGGAAAAACTGTTTTTT. Its translation is CASSFGQGGEKLFF.

Points on this clonotype: A read error may be the cause here, since a much bigger clone is one base away. The chain is built from TRBV28 and TRBJ2-1; D is perhaps TRBD2 (6 bases). The J call is in doubt because the DNA end fits TRBJ2-7 better. The length of the CDR3 is 16 residues. Looked up from germline, CDR1 is MDHEN and CDR2 is SYDVKM. As DNA, the CDR3 is TGTGCCAGCAGTAATCCGAGTAGCGGAAACTACAATGAGCAGTACTTC. Translation: CASSNPSSGNYNEQYF.

This clonotype was detected a few times. V gene TRBV7-2 combines with J gene TRBJ2-7, with D possibly TRBD1 on 5 matching bases. V shed 2 bases and J shed 7 bases, with 12 bases lying between them. Germline assignment: CDR1 SGHTA and CDR2 FQGNSA. The CDR3 contains 13 residues. The CDR3 DNA reads as TGTGCCAGCAGCTTATCTCAGGGCGGAGAGCAGTACTTC. This translates into CASSLSQGGEQYF.

The V gene is TRBV11-2, the J gene TRBJ2-5; 8 bases map to TRBD2. The CDR3 runs 12 residues. CDR1 is SGHAT, CDR2 FQNNGV, per germline. Trimming at V came to 4 bases and at J to 12 bases, leaving 7 bases not matched to a gene. The chain's CDR3 is CASSSGSREEYF. In DNA, the CDR3 is TGTGCCAGCAGCTCCGGCTCGCGGGAGGAGTACTTC.

This clonotype was recorded many times. This chain uses TRBV6-1 with TRBJ1-3; the match to TRBD1 covers 8 bases. V shed 7 bases, J shed 1 base, and the junction held 9 bases outside the gene matches. The CDR3 is made up of 16 amino acids. Germline CDR1 reads MNHNS; CDR2 reads SASEGT. CDR3 bases: TGTGCCAGCATGGGTGTGGGGACAGGTTCTGGAAACACCATATATTTT. As protein: CASMGVGTGSGNTIYF.

The CDR3 here is CASSTRDRATGELYF. The CDR3 DNA is TGCGCCAGCAGCACCCGGGACAGGGCAACCGGGGAGCTGTATTTT. The rearrangement links TRBV5-1 to TRBJ2-3; 9 nucleotides line up with TRBD1. This CDR3 contains 15 residues. Germline CDR1 is SGHRS and CDR2 is YFSETQ. The junction had 17 bases not matched to a gene; V was cut back by 4 bases and J by 14 bases.